This paragraph reports one TCR beta chain. This entry is derived from a study of blood T cell repertoires in COVID-19. Study-level information: The United States, Italy and Spain supplied acute and convalescent COVID-19 samples. Nucleic acid was either cDNA or gDNA, and it came from T cells, B-cell-depleted T cells, or PBMCs.

Donors of Cohort 3 who recovered were those that had two negative PCRs, clearance, or symptom resolution. Original analysis: From reference gene primer amplification, estimates of nucleated cell counts were derived. Sequenced by immunoSEQ multiplex PCR; TCRdb stores in-frame clones only, minus some. The DNA gave D and trimming, while V, J and clone size come from that table. The sample includes about 250,000 clones, just over 85% of them seen just once. Germline V gene data show CDR1 as MNHEY and CDR2 as SVGAGI. This CDR3 has 15 amino acids. V was cut by 6 bases and J by 4 bases, with 16 bases left in between.

This TCR derives from a man aged 35-49 years who had recovered from COVID-19. V is TRBV6-5 and J is TRBJ1-3, with D maybe TRBD1 (5 bases). Sample: PBMCs or T cells enriched from blood (not recorded which). The CDR3 coding sequence is TGTGCCAGCAGACTGGACCAGGGATCCGGAAACACCATATATTTT. This encodes CASRLDQGSGNTIYF.